The following is a T cell receptor beta chain sequence with its context. The data were produced by immunoSEQ multiplex PCR, yet TCRdb's version contains in-frame clones alone and is incomplete. The data show tens of thousands of clones, 85% to 90% seen once. This entry is derived from a study of OX40 agonist ivuxolimab in advanced cancers. Trimming took 4 bases from V and 1 from J; bases not matched to a gene: 11. The CDR3 is made up of 17 amino acids. The V gene's germline CDR1 is SGHVS and CDR2 FQNEAQ. This receptor was obtained from an adult with an advanced solid tumor such as melanoma, head and neck, liver or kidney cancer. The gene calls are TRBV7-8 and TRBJ2-5; TRBD2 agrees at 8 bases. Sequencing was performed on CD4+ or CD8+ T cells sorted from blood, taken in a trial of the OX40 agonist ivuxolimab. CDR3 sequence (DNA): TGTGCCAGCAGCTCCCTTCGGGGGGGAAGATTCCAAGAGACCCAGTACTTC. This sequence encodes CASSSLRGGRFQETQYF.